This TCR beta chain was profiled in a study of regulatory T cells in long-lasting Graves disease. Researchers made TCR beta libraries by using iRepertoire HTBI primers and running Arm-PCR on CDR3 regions. TCRdb re-derived calls from the multiplex PCR reads in MiXCR, one entry per CDR3 protein. The repertoire holds 580,000 or so distinct CDR3 sequences, about 16% seen once, with around 12% in the top ten. This clonotype was observed at least ten times. As for time point: newly diagnosed GD, antithyroid drugs for less than 3 months. Researchers made the TCR library from RNA that was extracted from PBMCs. An endocrinology department in Xi'an, China, recruited the patients. V lost 2 bases and J 6 bases, leaving 14 bases between the germline ends. The CDR3 sequence is 14 residues long. These records were also assigned to another study, of T cells in Graves' hyperthyroidism and ophthalmopathy.

The J gene is TRBJ2-7, the V gene TRBV12-3 or TRBV12-4; the D gene is possibly TRBD1 (5 bases). The sample was peripheral blood mononuclear cells (PBMCs), taken at new diagnosis, from a patient treated with antithyroid drugs. The sequence was collected from a young man with Graves disease. The CDR3 sequence is CASSLRMQGSEQYF. The CDR3 region has the DNA TGTGCCAGCAGTTTAAGGATGCAGGGAAGCGAGCAGTACTTC.